This entry lists 21 T cell receptor beta chains sequenced from one sample in a study of CD8 T cells in ankylosing spondylitis. Study-wide results and caveats: Ankylosing spondylitis blood seemed to carry a telltale TCR beta motif made of seven or eight highly homologous variants.

MiXCR, run by TCRdb on the 5' RACE reads, gives a single entry per CDR3 protein. The repertoire holds fewer than 750,000 distinct CDR3 sequences, with around 17% as singletons. Their specific antigens are unknown. The sequencing input was blood, either unsorted or a sorted T cell fraction (not recorded which). The receptor source for this set is a male donor with ankylosing spondylitis.

V gene TRBV12-3 or TRBV12-4 combines with J gene TRBJ1-2, with no clear D. The V end lost 2 bases, the J end lost 7 bases, and 17 bases lay between the germline ends. CDR3 length equals 15 residues. The CDR3 region is CASSLWSRPEAGYTF. The CDR3 coding sequence is TGTGCCAGCAGTTTATGGTCCAGGCCTGAGGCTGGCTACACCTTC.

J is TRBJ2-1 and V is TRBV20-1; D is possibly TRBD2 (5 bases). Germline CDR1 reads DFQATT; CDR2 reads SNEGSKA (reference sequence). The CDR3 is 14 residues long. V shed 2 bases and J shed 3 bases, with 11 bases lying between them. CDR3 bases: TGCAGTGCTAGAAGGCCTAGCATCTACAATGAGCAGTTCTTC. This translates into CSARRPSIYNEQFF.

The gene calls are TRBV29-1 and TRBJ2-5; the D is unclear. Germline loops: CDR1 SQVTM, CDR2 ANQGSEA. CDR3 length equals 13 residues. The V end was cut by 0 bases, the J end by 1 base, with 6 bases between. In nucleotides, the CDR3 is TGCAGCGTTGAAGAGGGTCCCCAAGAGACCCAGTACTTC. It is translated as CSVEEGPQETQYF.

The V and J genes are TRBV30 and TRBJ2-1, with 12 bases fitting TRBD1. With 0 bases clipped from V and 10 bases from J, the junction kept 4 bases outside the gene matches. Germline CDR1 is GTSNPN and CDR2 is SVGIG (reference sequence). The CDR3 length is 14 residues. The CDR3: CAWSVGQGAGEQFF. The CDR3 nucleotides read TGTGCCTGGAGTGTGGGACAGGGGGCTGGGGAGCAGTTCTTC. Full variable domain (rest looked up from reference TRBV30 and TRBJ2-1): SQTIHQWPATLVQPVGSPLSLECTVEGTSNPNLYWYRQAAGRGLQLLFYSVGIGQISSEVPQNLSASRPQDRQFILSSKKLLLSDSGFYLCAWSVGQGAGEQFFGPGTRLTVL.

The chain links TRBV5-1 to TRBJ1-1; D may be TRBD1 (6 bases). The V gene lost 3 bases and the J gene lost 3 bases, with 15 bases spanning the gap. CDR3 length: 15 residues. Germline V gene lookup returns CDR1 SGHRS and CDR2 YFSETQ. The CDR3 region is CASSWKQGRDTEAFF. In DNA form, the CDR3 reads TGCGCCAGCAGCTGGAAACAGGGAAGGGACACTGAAGCTTTCTTT. Together with reference TRBV5-1 and TRBJ1-1, the CDR3 gives the full variable domain: KAGVTQTPRYLIKTRGQQVTLSCSPISGHRSVSWYQQTPGQGLQFLFEYFSETQRNKGNFPGRFSGRQFSNSRSEMNVSTLELGDSALYLCASSWKQGRDTEAFFGQGTRLTVV.

Here the CDR3 reads CASSLIVPRANEQFF. The CDR3 nucleotides are TGTGCCAGCAGCTTAATCGTCCCTAGGGCCAATGAGCAGTTCTTC. The rearrangement uses TRBV7-9 and TRBJ2-1; D gene unclear. Germline CDR1 SEHNR, CDR2 FQNEAQ (reference sequence). This CDR3 region has 15 residues. The V gene lost 2 bases and the J gene lost 6 bases, with 14 bases spanning the gap.

In the case of this clonotype: A junction end diverges from the germline sequence, so it may reflect a read error. The chain has TRBV11-1 and TRBJ2-2, with TRBD2 as a possible D gene (6 bases). The CDR3 contains 20 residues. Germline V CDR1 and CDR2: SGHAT, FQDESV (reference sequence). CDR3 region: CASSPLRGQVNSGNTRELFF. Written as DNA, the CDR3 is TGTGCCAGCAGCCCTTTACGAGGGCAGGTGAATAGCGGTAACACCCGGGAGCTGTTTTTT. Filled out from reference TRBV11-1 and TRBJ2-2, the complete variable domain reads EAEVAQSPRYKITEKSQAVAFWCDPISGHATLYWYRQILGQGPELLVQFQDESVVDDSQLPKDRFSAERLKGVDSTLKIQPAELGDSAMYLCASSPLRGQVNSGNTRELFFGEGSRLTVL.

This clonotype was counted a few times. The genes are TRBV5-1 and TRBJ1-1; D is uncertain. Per germline, CDR1 SGHRS and CDR2 YFSETQ. Trimming left V 3 bases short and J 3 bases short, with 9 bases between. The CDR3 consists of 13 residues. The CDR3 nucleotides read TGCGCCAGCAGCTATTCTTTGGACACTGAAGCTTTCTTT. Its translation: CASSYSLDTEAFF.

This clonotype was seen repeatedly, ten times or more. This rearrangement joins TRBV7-8 to TRBJ2-2; 7 bases map to TRBD2. This CDR3 has 16 residues. V gave up 5 bases and J gave up 7 bases; unmatched junction bases: 13. Germline values: CDR1 SGHVS, CDR2 FQNEAQ. The CDR3 region has the DNA TGTGCCAGCAGCCCGATGGGGGGGGTCAATTTCGGGGAGCTGTTTTTT. Its protein product is CASSPMGGVNFGELFF.

This chain's CDR3 is CSASGGSHYEQYF. The CDR3 coding sequence is TGCAGTGCTAGTGGTGGGAGCCACTACGAGCAGTACTTC. This rearrangement joins TRBV20-1 to TRBJ2-7; TRBD2 might be the D (5 bases). Germline V gene data show CDR1 as DFQATT and CDR2 as SNEGSKA (reference sequence). The V and J ends lost 3 bases and 3 bases respectively, with 12 bases between them. The CDR3 has 13 amino acids.

This clonotype has ten or more counts. The genes are TRBV6-4 and TRBJ2-3, with 7 bases matching TRBD2. The germline gives CDR1 MRHNA, CDR2 SNTAGT. The CDR3 has 14 residues. V dropped 2 bases and J dropped 6; count of bases not matched to a gene: 5. As DNA, the CDR3 is TGTGCCAGCAGTGACCAACCGGGAGGCGATACGCAGTATTTT. Translating gives CASSDQPGGDTQYF.

This clonotype turned up a few times. The J gene is TRBJ2-1, the V gene TRBV15; 8 nucleotides line up with TRBD2. Trimming at V came to 3 bases and at J to 8 bases, leaving 12 bases not matched to a gene. Germline assignment: CDR1 LNHNV and CDR2 YYDKDF (reference sequence). The CDR3 runs to 16 residues. CDR3 region: CATSRATGLGLDEQFF. In DNA form, the CDR3 reads TGTGCCACCAGCAGGGCTACGGGACTAGGTTTAGATGAGCAGTTCTTC. The full variable domain, its missing parts supplied by reference TRBV15 and TRBJ2-1, is DAMVIQNPRYQVTQFGKPVTLSCSQTLNHNVMYWYQQKSSQAPKLLFHYYDKDFNNEADTPDNFQSRRPNTSFCFLDIRSPGLGDTAMYLCATSRATGLGLDEQFFGPGTRLTVL.

This chain links TRBV7-9 with TRBJ2-3; D gene ambiguous. From germline, CDR1 is SEHNR and CDR2 FQNEAQ (reference sequence). V was cut by 5 bases and J by 1 base, with 13 bases left in between. The CDR3 length is 15 residues. This CDR3 is CASSLLAFGTDTQYF. The CDR3 DNA reads TGTGCCAGCAGCCTCCTCGCTTTTGGCACAGATACGCAGTATTTT.

The chain couples TRBV6-5 to TRBJ2-3; D might be TRBD1 (6 bases). The CDR3 covers 15 residues. The V end lost 2 bases, the J end lost 2 bases, and 11 bases lay between the germline ends. The germline V gene encodes CDR1 MNHEY and CDR2 SVGAGI. The CDR3 sequence: CASSYGTGTTDTQYF. DNA for the CDR3: TGTGCCAGCAGTTACGGAACAGGGACCACAGATACGCAGTATTTT.

The J gene is TRBJ2-1, the V gene TRBV5-6; 9 bases line up with TRBD2. This CDR3 has 16 residues. Germline values: CDR1 SGHDT, CDR2 YYEEEE. J was trimmed by 9 bases and V by 4 bases; bases with no gene match: 14. The CDR3 protein is CASSRKGGLADFEQFF. The CDR3 DNA reads TGTGCCAGCAGCCGTAAAGGGGGACTAGCTGACTTTGAGCAGTTCTTC.

This clonotype has a single count. This sequence joins TRBV12-3 or TRBV12-4 and TRBJ1-1, with a weak D call TRBD1 (5 bases). Trimming removed 4 bases at V and 1 base at J, with 13 bases between. This CDR3 comprises 15 residues. CDR3 amino acids: CASSSGHSGNTEAFF. In DNA form, the CDR3 reads TGTGCCAGCAGTTCAGGACATTCTGGGAACACTGAAGCTTTCTTT.

The chain carries TRBV11-2 and TRBJ2-7; D not certain. V lost 0 bases and J 5 bases, leaving 14 bases between the germline ends. The CDR3 extends over 15 amino acids. Looked up from germline, CDR1 is SGHAT and CDR2 is FQNNGV. CDR3 nucleotide sequence: TGTGCCAGCAGCTTAGAGCTCGTGGCGGCAGACGAGCAGTACTTC. As protein: CASSLELVAADEQYF.

The rearrangement uses TRBV5-1 and TRBJ2-3; 7 bases fit TRBD1. Germline V gives CDR1 SGHRS, CDR2 YFSETQ. The V and J ends lost 1 base and 2 bases, in that order; junction bases with no gene match: 4. This CDR3 spans 15 amino acids. This CDR3 is CASSLTGDNTDTQYF. The CDR3 region has the DNA TGCGCCAGCAGCTTGACAGGGGATAACACAGATACGCAGTATTTT.

This clonotype was recorded a few times. This sequence joins TRBV4-3 and TRBJ2-5, with D maybe TRBD1 (5 bases). Trimming left V 1 base short and J 5 bases short, with 14 bases between. CDR1 LGHNA and CDR2 YSLEER come from the germline V gene. This CDR3 contains 15 residues. The CDR3 region is CASSQVSGSGETQYF. DNA for the CDR3: TGCGCCAGCAGCCAAGTATCAGGGTCCGGGGAGACCCAGTACTTC.

The sample holds a few counts of this clonotype. This chain connects TRBV3-1 to TRBJ1-2, with D possibly matching TRBD1 (6 bases). There are 16 residues in the CDR3. The V end was cut by 0 bases, the J end by 7 bases, with 18 bases between. CDR1 LGHDT and CDR2 YNNKEL come from the germline V gene (reference sequence). The CDR3, as DNA: TGTGCCAGCAGCCAAGATTCCACAGGGCGCTGGGGTGGCTACACCTTC. Translation gives CASSQDSTGRWGGYTF. The full variable domain, its missing parts supplied by reference TRBV3-1 and TRBJ1-2, is DTAVSQTPKYLVTQMGNDKSIKCEQNLGHDTMYWYKQDSKKFLKIMFSYNNKELIINETVPNRFSPKSPDKAHLNLHINSLELGDSAVYFCASSQDSTGRWGGYTFGSGTRLTVV.

The gene calls are TRBV19 and TRBJ2-3; 7 positions match TRBD1. V lost 6 bases, J lost 0 bases, and 6 bases stayed unmatched. The CDR3 sequence is 15 residues long. Germline V gene lookup returns CDR1 LNHDA and CDR2 SQIVND (reference sequence). CDR3 nucleotides: TGTGCCAGTAGCACAGGACAGGCTAGCACAGATACGCAGTATTTT. It yields the protein CASSTGQASTDTQYF.